The 22 T cell receptor beta chains listed next were all sequenced from one sample in a study of cytomegalovirus exposure and HLA in healthy donors (dated by TCRdb to about 2017). Library prep was done by the immunoSEQ multiplex PCR assay. For the multiplex PCR, a mixture combining 60 forward primers for TCR Vbeta segments and 13 reverse primers for TCR Jbeta segments was used. The table comes from immuneACCESS by way of TCRdb, which keeps in-frame sequences with V and J called. Part of the clones is missing from these tables; in studies checked, under half for an unresolved V gene and the rest for unknown reasons. The sample table lists tens of thousands of clones, about 70% of them with a count of one. The ten largest clones add up to 20% to 25% of the sample. Sequenced input: PBMCs. The receptor source for this set is a woman aged 45-60 years in good health and CMV-seropositive.

This clone was detected a few times. The chain recombines TRBV18 with TRBJ2-7, with unresolved D. This CDR3 comprises 15 residues. Germline V lookup: CDR1 KGHSH, CDR2 LQKENI. Trimming removed 2 bases at V and 3 bases at J, with 14 bases between. The CDR3 region is CASSPKRLALYEQYF. CDR3 nucleotide sequence: TGTGCCAGCTCACCAAAACGTCTTGCACTCTACGAGCAGTACTTC.

The table lists this clone with a count of one. This chain uses TRBV18 with TRBJ2-3, with 9 bases aligning to TRBD2. Looked up from germline, CDR1 is KGHSH and CDR2 is LQKENI. This CDR3 spans 17 amino acids. The V segment lost 1 base and the J segment 2 bases; nucleotides outside the gene matches: 7. CDR3 coding DNA: TGTGCCAGCTCACCACAAGGGAGCGGGAGGACCACAGATACGCAGTATTTT. Its protein is CASSPQGSGRTTDTQYF.

In its sample, this clone was seen a few times. This CDR3 is also generated by other DNA sequences in the sample. The chain uses TRBV28 and TRBJ1-5; 9 bases align to TRBD1. V dropped 6 bases and J dropped 2; count of bases not matched to a gene: 5. The CDR3 length is 15 residues. Germline loops: CDR1 MDHEN, CDR2 SYDVKM. The CDR3 coding sequence is TGTGCCAGCAGGAAGACAGGGGGAGGCAATCAGCCCCAGCATTTT. Translation: CASRKTGGGNQPQHF.

There are a few counts of this clone. This chain joins TRBV15 and TRBJ2-5, with D tentatively TRBD2 (5 bases). Trimming took 1 base from V and 4 from J, leaving 10 bases between them. The CDR3 runs to 14 residues. The germline gives CDR1 LNHNV, CDR2 YYDKDF (reference sequence). The CDR3 coding sequence is TGTGCCACCAGCAGAGGATTCGAGGGAGAGACCCAGTACTTC. Translating it yields CATSRGFEGETQYF.

This clone was observed a handful of times. The genes are TRBV7-9 and TRBJ2-7; 11 bases match TRBD1. This CDR3 region has 14 residues. The V gene end was trimmed by 5 bases and the J gene end by 4 bases; junction bases not matched to a gene: 4. The V gene's germline CDR1 is SEHNR and CDR2 FQNEAQ (reference sequence). The CDR3 DNA follows: TGTGCCAGCAGCGGGACAGGGGGTGGGTACGAGCAGTACTTC. Translating it yields CASSGTGGGYEQYF.

In this sample, this clone turned up once. The genes are TRBV7-2 and TRBJ1-3; D gene uncertain. Between the trimmed V and J ends, which lost 4 bases and 0 bases, there was a span of 13 bases. The CDR3 contains 16 residues. Germline-derived CDR1 and CDR2 are SGHTA and FQGNSA. The CDR3 DNA reads as TGTGCCAGCAGCTCGAAGCCCACCGTCTCTGGAAACACCATATATTTT. This gives the protein CASSSKPTVSGNTIYF.

In this sample, this clone turned up a few times. The rearrangement uses TRBV6-5 and TRBJ2-7; TRBD2 agrees at 9 bases. The CDR3 consists of 16 residues. Germline CDR1 MNHEY, CDR2 SVGAGI. With V trimmed by 0 bases and J by 2 bases, 5 bases remained unmatched. CDR3 in amino acids: CASSYSKVAGAYEQYF. The DNA for the CDR3 is TGTGCCAGCAGTTACTCGAAAGTAGCGGGAGCCTACGAGCAGTACTTC.

This clone was seen more than once but under ten times. V and J are TRBV18 and TRBJ2-1; 7 bases line up with TRBD2. The length of the CDR3 is 14 residues. Trimming removed 2 bases from V and 8 bases from J; junction bases left unmatched: 6. In germline, CDR1 is KGHSH, CDR2 LQKENI. The CDR3 region is CASSPLGRDHEQFF. As DNA, the CDR3 is TGTGCCAGCTCACCATTGGGGAGGGACCATGAGCAGTTCTTC.

The rearrangement uses TRBV29-1 and TRBJ1-3; no reliable D call. CDR1 is SQVTM and CDR2 is ANQGSEA in the germline V gene. The CDR3 sequence is 15 residues long. The V and J ends lost 4 bases and 0 bases respectively, with 13 bases between them. CDR3 bases: TGCAGCGTTGCAAAGCTTGGGCTCTCTGGAAACACCATATATTTT. Translation gives CSVAKLGLSGNTIYF.

Points on this clone: One end of the junction is discordant with germline, which a read error may explain. The chain is built from TRBV29-1 and TRBJ2-2; TRBD2 might be the D (5 bases). Germline assignment: CDR1 SQVTM and CDR2 ANQGSEA. The CDR3 has 12 amino acids. CDR3 bases: TGCAGCGTTGAATTGCACACCGGGGAGCTGCTTTTT. This translates into CSVELHTGELLF.

The J gene is TRBJ2-5, the V gene TRBV5-1; TRBD1 matches 7 bases. Germline values: CDR1 SGHRS, CDR2 YFSETQ. The CDR3 is 15 amino acids. V gave up 1 base and J gave up 5 bases; unmatched junction bases: 8. Here the CDR3 DNA reads TGCGCCAGCAGCTTGTCAGAGGGGGCCGACGAGACCCAGTACTTC. This codes for CASSLSEGADETQYF.

The J gene is TRBJ1-2, the V gene TRBV5-4; possibly TRBD1 for D (5 bases). The V end was cut by 4 bases, the J end by 4 bases, with 14 bases between. CDR3 length equals 14 residues. Per the germline V gene, CDR1 is SGHNT and CDR2 is YYREEE (reference sequence). The CDR3 here is CASSGGGDTYGYTF. CDR3 nucleotide sequence: TGTGCCAGCAGCGGTGGGGGGGATACCTATGGCTACACCTTC.

This clone has only a few counts. This chain links TRBV7-2 with TRBJ1-4; perhaps TRBD1 as D (5 bases). The CDR3 contains 14 residues. The germline CDR1 and CDR2 sequences are SGHTA and FQGNSA. V was pared by 5 bases and J by 4 bases, with 11 bases between. CDR3 coding DNA: TGTGCCAGCAGCGACGGGACTATTAATGAAAAACTGTTTTTT. Translation gives CASSDGTINEKLFF.

The V and J genes are TRBV7-2 and TRBJ2-5; tentatively, D is TRBD2 (6 bases). Trimming shortened V by 2 bases and J by 3 bases, and 19 bases separated the two germline ends. CDR1 is SGHTA, CDR2 FQGNSA, per germline. This CDR3 has 17 residues. The CDR3 reads CASSLWGLRGLEETQYF. CDR3 in DNA: TGTGCCAGCAGCTTATGGGGACTTCGTGGCCTTGAAGAGACCCAGTACTTC.

V is TRBV5-8 and J is TRBJ2-7, with D possibly TRBD1 on 6 matching bases. Trimming left V 4 bases short and J 4 bases short, with 21 bases between. The CDR3 covers 16 residues. Germline assignment: CDR1 SGHTS and CDR2 YDEGEE. The CDR3 is CASSRGQLSSIYEQYF. As DNA, the CDR3 is TGTGCCAGCAGCCGTGGACAGCTCAGCAGCATTTACGAGCAGTACTTC.

The chain is built from TRBV7-6 and TRBJ2-5; D gene unclear. There are 16 residues in the CDR3. V lost 0 bases to trimming and J lost 5 bases, with 16 bases between them. The germline gives CDR1 SGHVS, CDR2 FNYEAQ. CDR3: CASSLAAGRRWETQYF. As DNA, the CDR3 is TGTGCCAGCAGCTTAGCGGCTGGGCGAAGATGGGAGACCCAGTACTTC.

This chain links TRBV6-5 with TRBJ1-6; unclear D gene. V lost 1 base, J lost 7 bases, and 14 bases lay in between. This CDR3 region has 16 residues. In germline, CDR1 is MNHEY, CDR2 SVGAGI. In DNA, the CDR3 is TGTGCCAGCAGTTACTACCCTGGACGGGGAAATTCACCCCTCCACTTT. Amino acids: CASSYYPGRGNSPLHF.

This chain connects TRBV2 to TRBJ2-2; D unclear. CDR3 length: 14 amino acids. Germline V gene data show CDR1 as SNHLY and CDR2 as FYNNEI. Trimming removed 7 bases at V and 4 bases at J, with 13 bases between. The chain's CDR3 is CASNAVTVTGELFF. For the CDR3, the DNA is TGTGCCAGCAATGCGGTCACGGTCACCGGGGAGCTGTTTTTT. Combining the CDR3 with reference TRBV2 and TRBJ2-2 gives the whole variable domain EPEVTQTPSHQVTQMGQEVILRCVPISNHLYFYWYRQILGQKVEFLVSFYNNEISEKSEIFDDQFSVERPDGSNFTLKIRSTKLEDSAMYFCASNAVTVTGELFFGEGSRLTVL.

V gene TRBV10-2 combines with J gene TRBJ1-1; 7 bases line up with TRBD1. Unmatched junction bases numbered 5, after V lost 4 bases and J lost 3 bases. The CDR3 runs to 14 residues. CDR1 and CDR2 from the germline V gene are WSHSY and SAAADI. The CDR3 DNA reads as TGCGCCAGCAGTGTGGCAGGGGGGTACACTGAAGCTTTCTTT. It yields the protein CASSVAGGYTEAFF.

V is TRBV15 and J is TRBJ2-7; 14 bases fit TRBD2. The junction had 2 bases not matched to a gene; V was cut back by 2 bases and J by 2 bases. The CDR3 totals 16 residues. Looked up from germline, CDR1 is LNHNV and CDR2 is YYDKDF (reference sequence). This CDR3 is CATSRRTSGGTYEQYF. CDR3 coding DNA: TGTGCCACCAGCAGAAGGACTAGCGGGGGGACCTACGAGCAGTACTTC.

The chain has TRBV5-4 and TRBJ2-7, with 12 nucleotides matching TRBD1. CDR1 and CDR2 (germline): SGHNT, YYREEE (reference sequence). CDR3 length equals 16 residues. V shed 4 bases and J 4 bases; nucleotides not matched to a gene: 9. The CDR3 DNA reads as TGTGCCAGCAGCGGAGCGGGACAGGGGGCGTCTTACGAGCAGTACTTC. It specifies CASSGAGQGASYEQYF.

This chain joins TRBV5-6 and TRBJ2-7; a weak D match, TRBD2 (7 bases). Trimming shortened V by 7 bases and J by 5 bases, and 19 bases separated the two germline ends. The CDR3 sequence is 14 residues long. CDR1 is SGHDT, CDR2 YYEEEE, per germline. CDR3: CASGIGGGADEQYF. CDR3 coding DNA: TGTGCCAGCGGAATTGGAGGGGGGGCCGACGAGCAGTACTTC.